These 27 T cell receptor beta chains came from one sample sequenced in a study of shared clonotypes between healthy human individuals. Naive CD8 cells comprised CD45RO-negative, CCR7-positively selected cells, excluding terminally differentiated effector memory CD45RA+ cells. Clones were sequenced by immunoSEQ multiplex PCR, and TCRdb holds only the in-frame ones, with some missing. The table lists just over 2,000,000 clones, approximately 95% of them singletons. The sample comprised naive CD8+ T cells sorted from blood. The receptors derive from a man aged 18 to 35 in good health.

The chain carries TRBV28 and TRBJ1-2; TRBD1 is a possible D gene (6 bases). The CDR3 spans 15 residues. The germline CDR1 and CDR2 sequences are MDHEN and SYDVKM. V lost 3 bases and J 3 bases, leaving 14 bases between the germline ends. The CDR3 spells CASSFAGQTYYGYTF. Written as DNA, the CDR3 is TGTGCCAGCAGTTTCGCGGGACAAACTTACTATGGCTACACCTTC.

The chain carries TRBV9 and TRBJ1-6; D ambiguous. This CDR3 is 14 amino acids long. Germline lookup yields CDR1 SGDLS and CDR2 YYNGEE. The V gene lost 3 bases and the J gene lost 9 bases, with 13 bases spanning the gap. The CDR3 reads CASSAPGRGSPLHF. The CDR3 DNA is TGTGCCAGCAGCGCTCCCGGCCGGGGTTCACCCCTCCACTTT. Full variable domain (remainder filled in from reference TRBV9 and TRBJ1-6): DSGVTQTPKHLITATGQRVTLRCSPRSGDLSVYWYQQSLDQGLQFLIQYYNGEERAKGNILERFSAQQFPDLHSELNLSSLELGDSALYFCASSAPGRGSPLHFGNGTRLTVT.

V and J are TRBV28 and TRBJ2-7; 11 positions match TRBD1. CDR1 MDHEN and CDR2 SYDVKM come from the germline V gene. The V and J ends lost 8 bases and 5 bases, in that order; junction bases with no gene match: 8. The CDR3 is 14 residues long. The CDR3, as DNA: TGTGCCAGCGGACGATGGGGACAGGGGGACGAGCAGTACTTC. Its translation is CASGRWGQGDEQYF.

As DNA, the CDR3 is TGTGCCAGCAGCTCCGAGGTTGCGGACTATGGCTACACCTTC. This translates into CASSSEVADYGYTF. The V and J genes are TRBV6-5 and TRBJ1-2; D is unresolved. This CDR3 is built from 14 residues. Per the germline V gene, CDR1 is MNHEY and CDR2 is SVGAGI. V lost 6 bases and J 3 bases, leaving 14 bases between the germline ends.

This chain joins TRBV18 and TRBJ2-7, with 9 bases aligning to TRBD1. With 3 bases clipped from V and 5 bases from J, the junction kept 8 bases outside the gene matches. Germline lookup yields CDR1 KGHSH and CDR2 LQKENI. The CDR3 has 15 amino acids. The CDR3 sequence: CASSPIDRGSHEQYF. In DNA, the CDR3 is TGTGCCAGCTCACCTATAGACAGGGGGTCCCACGAGCAGTACTTC.

This clone appeared a single time. J is TRBJ1-2 and V is TRBV30; TRBD1 might be the D (5 bases). The germline V and J ends were trimmed by 0 bases and 0 bases, with 11 bases remaining between them. CDR1 is GTSNPN, CDR2 SVGIG, per germline (reference sequence). The CDR3 has 15 residues. This CDR3 is CAWSVPDTSNYGYTF. CDR3 in DNA: TGTGCCTGGAGTGTACCGGACACCTCTAACTATGGCTACACCTTC.

The rearrangement links TRBV4-1 to TRBJ2-7, with D unclear. V was clipped by 4 bases and J by 1 base, with 14 bases between them. Per germline, CDR1 MGHRA and CDR2 YSYEKL. The CDR3 runs to 15 residues. CDR3 sequence: CASSPTSSPSYEQYF. The CDR3, as DNA: TGCGCCAGCAGCCCCACCTCGTCCCCGTCCTACGAGCAGTACTTC.

The chain uses TRBV7-9 and TRBJ2-5; 7 nucleotides agree with TRBD1. V lost 4 bases and J lost 1; bases outside the gene matches: 9. CDR3 size: 16 residues. Germline assignment: CDR1 SEHNR and CDR2 FQNEAQ (reference sequence). CDR3 loop: CASSSTVQGVQETQYF. CDR3 in DNA: TGTGCCAGCAGCTCCACCGTGCAGGGGGTCCAAGAGACCCAGTACTTC.

This clone occurred once. The chain's CDR3 is CASSVGWGDYEQYF. CDR3 in DNA: TGTGCCAGCAGCGTAGGTTGGGGTGACTACGAGCAGTACTTC. This chain links TRBV9 with TRBJ2-7, with D hard to call. The CDR3 length is 14 residues. CDR1 is SGDLS, CDR2 YYNGEE, per germline. V was trimmed by 0 bases and J by 3 bases, leaving 10 bases between them. The variable domain in full, with the rest retrieved from reference TRBV9 and TRBJ2-7, is DSGVTQTPKHLITATGQRVTLRCSPRSGDLSVYWYQQSLDQGLQFLIQYYNGEERAKGNILERFSAQQFPDLHSELNLSSLELGDSALYFCASSVGWGDYEQYFGPGTRLTVT.

This clone was picked up one time. The chain uses TRBV7-3 and TRBJ2-1; the D call may be TRBD1 or TRBD2 (6 bases each). CDR3 size: 13 residues. Trimming removed 4 bases from V and 10 bases from J, with 14 bases in between. The germline V gene has CDR1 SGHTA and CDR2 FQGTGA. CDR3 nucleotides: TGTGCCAGCAGCTCTGAGGGGGGTCCGGAGCAGTTCTTC. It translates to CASSSEGGPEQFF.

Regarding this clone: An end of the junction does not agree with germline; a read error may underlie this. The V gene is TRBV11-3, the J gene TRBJ1-3, with 7 bases aligning to TRBD1. The CDR3 runs 11 residues. The germline V gene encodes CDR1 SGHNT and CDR2 YENEEA. The CDR3 nucleotides read TGTGCCAGCAGCCTCCCGGGACAGATCCTATTT. Translating it yields CASSLPGQILF.

This chain links TRBV4-1 with TRBJ2-1; 9 nucleotides match TRBD2. Trimming cost V 1 base and J 4 bases; bases outside gene matches: 5. Germline assignment: CDR1 MGHRA and CDR2 YSYEKL. The CDR3 has 16 residues. CDR3 region: CASSQVGLAGYNEQFF. DNA of the CDR3: TGCGCCAGCAGCCAAGTTGGGCTAGCGGGGTACAATGAGCAGTTCTTC.

This chain uses TRBV7-9 with TRBJ2-3; TRBD2 agrees at 12 bases. This CDR3 is built from 16 residues. J lost 3 bases, V lost 5 bases, and 6 bases had no gene match. Germline CDR1 is SEHNR and CDR2 is FQNEAQ (reference sequence). CDR3 sequence: CASSRTSGGLTDTQYF. In DNA form, the CDR3 reads TGTGCCAGCAGCCGTACTAGCGGGGGGTTAACAGATACGCAGTATTTT.

J is TRBJ1-4 and V is TRBV6-5, with 9 nucleotides matching TRBD1. After removal of 5 bases from V and 7 bases from J, the junction contained 5 bases not matched to a gene. CDR1 is MNHEY and CDR2 is SVGAGI in the germline V gene. The CDR3 consists of 14 residues. The CDR3 here is CASSAGTGFEKLFF. The CDR3 DNA reads TGTGCCAGCAGTGCCGGGACAGGGTTTGAAAAACTGTTTTTT.

About this clone: Additional DNA sequences in this sample encode the identical CDR3. The rearrangement joins TRBV5-4 to TRBJ1-1; D gene unclear. This CDR3 is 12 amino acids long. The V end was cut by 2 bases, the J end by 5 bases, with 7 bases between. CDR1 is SGHNT and CDR2 is YYREEE in the germline V gene (reference sequence). This CDR3 reads CASSFDGTEAFF. In nucleotides, the CDR3 is TGTGCCAGCAGCTTCGACGGAACTGAAGCTTTCTTT. Based on the CDR3 plus reference TRBV5-4 and TRBJ1-1, the full variable domain is ETGVTQSPTHLIKTRGQQVTLRCSSQSGHNTVSWYQQALGQGPQFIFQYYREEENGRGNFPPRFSGLQFPNYSSELNVNALELDDSALYLCASSFDGTEAFFGQGTRLTVV.

Comments on this clone: Other DNA sequences in the sample encode the same CDR3. The chain carries TRBV6-5 and TRBJ1-1, with D maybe TRBD1 (5 bases). The CDR3 spans 13 residues. Germline loops: CDR1 MNHEY, CDR2 SVGAGI. Trimming took 5 bases from V and 1 from J, leaving 8 bases between them. The CDR3 DNA is TGTGCCAGCAGTCCAGGGTCGAACACTGAAGCTTTCTTT. Translation: CASSPGSNTEAFF.

The chain joins TRBV4-3 to TRBJ2-6; no clear D. Germline loops: CDR1 LGHNA, CDR2 YSLEER. V lost 0 bases and J lost 2, with 11 bases in between. The CDR3 contains 17 residues. CDR3 in DNA: TGCGCCAGCAGCCAAGATTGGGGTATCGCTGGGGCCAACGTCCTGACTTTC. Amino acids: CASSQDWGIAGANVLTF.

The chain has TRBV5-6 and TRBJ2-7; D perhaps matches TRBD2 (6 bases). V lost 0 bases and J 6 bases, leaving 13 bases between the germline ends. CDR3 length: 14 residues. Per germline, CDR1 SGHDT and CDR2 YYEEEE. CDR3 residues: CASSLVQSEGEQYF. Here the CDR3 DNA reads TGTGCCAGCAGCTTGGTCCAGTCGGAGGGCGAGCAGTACTTC. Together with reference TRBV5-6 and TRBJ2-7, the CDR3 gives the full variable domain: DAGVTQSPTHLIKTRGQQVTLRCSPKSGHDTVSWYQQALGQGPQFIFQYYEEEERQRGNFPDRFSGHQFPNYSSELNVNALLLGDSALYLCASSLVQSEGEQYFGPGTRLTVT.

CDR3 bases: TGTGCCAGCAGCGTAGAGGGACTAGCGACCGGGGAGCTGTTTTTT. Its protein is CASSVEGLATGELFF. V gene TRBV9 combines with J gene TRBJ2-2, with TRBD2 matching over 10 bases. The germline V gene has CDR1 SGDLS and CDR2 YYNGEE. The ends lost 0 bases at V and 5 bases at J; junction bases unmatched: 1. The CDR3 sequence is 15 residues long.

The rearrangement uses TRBV4-1 and TRBJ2-7, with 9 bases identical to TRBD2. The CDR3 is 16 amino acids. V shed 4 bases, J shed 1 base, and the junction held 8 bases outside the gene matches. Germline V gene lookup returns CDR1 MGHRA and CDR2 YSYEKL. CDR3 protein: CASSPLAAGGSYEQYF. The CDR3, as DNA: TGCGCCAGCAGCCCTTTGGCGGCGGGAGGGTCCTACGAGCAGTACTTC.

The chain uses TRBV7-9 and TRBJ2-7; TRBD2 matches 11 bases. This CDR3 region has 17 residues. CDR1 is SEHNR, CDR2 FQNEAQ, per germline (reference sequence). V lost 5 bases to trimming and J lost 3 bases; unmatched junction nucleotides: 12. This CDR3 reads CASSHSTLAGGLYEQYF. Written as DNA, the CDR3 is TGTGCCAGCAGCCACTCGACCCTAGCGGGAGGCCTCTACGAGCAGTACTTC. Filled out from reference TRBV7-9 and TRBJ2-7, the complete variable domain reads DTGVSQNPRHKITKRGQNVTFRCDPISEHNRLYWYRQTLGQGPEFLTYFQNEAQLEKSRLLSDRFSAERPKGSFSTLEIQRTEQGDSAMYLCASSHSTLAGGLYEQYFGPGTRLTVT.

The chain couples TRBV7-9 to TRBJ1-2; 7 nucleotides line up with TRBD1. Germline V gene sequence: CDR1 SEHNR, CDR2 FQNEAQ (reference sequence). The CDR3 is 16 amino acids. J was trimmed by 4 bases and V by 5 bases; bases with no gene match: 13. The CDR3 here is CASSPVRDSQVYGYTF. The CDR3 DNA follows: TGTGCCAGCAGCCCCGTCCGGGACAGTCAAGTCTATGGCTACACCTTC. Looking up the rest from reference TRBV7-9 and TRBJ1-2 gives the full variable domain: DTGVSQNPRHKITKRGQNVTFRCDPISEHNRLYWYRQTLGQGPEFLTYFQNEAQLEKSRLLSDRFSAERPKGSFSTLEIQRTEQGDSAMYLCASSPVRDSQVYGYTFGSGTRLTVV.

The chain is built from TRBV10-1 and TRBJ1-5, with unresolved D. Germline V lookup: CDR1 WNHNN, CDR2 SYGVQD (reference sequence). The CDR3 spans 12 residues. V lost 9 bases to trimming and J lost 2 bases, with 8 bases between them. The chain's CDR3 is CARVGCNQPQHF. The CDR3 DNA reads TGCGCCAGGGTCGGGTGCAATCAGCCCCAGCATTTT.

The chain uses TRBV7-8 and TRBJ2-7; 9 bases line up with TRBD1. The CDR3 length is 17 residues. Germline lookup yields CDR1 SGHVS and CDR2 FQNEAQ. V lost 5 bases and J lost 4; bases outside the gene matches: 15. The CDR3 sequence: CASSIGPWTGVTYEQYF. The DNA for the CDR3 is TGTGCCAGCAGCATAGGGCCCTGGACAGGGGTAACTTACGAGCAGTACTTC.

The chain has TRBV6-6 and TRBJ1-2; tentatively, D is TRBD1 (5 bases). Germline CDR1 and CDR2: MNHNY and SVGAGI (reference sequence). The CDR3 spans 14 residues. Trimming shortened V by 0 bases and J by 2 bases, and 7 bases separated the two germline ends. CDR3 loop: CASSYSGENYGYTF. The CDR3 region has the DNA TGTGCCAGCAGTTACTCGGGGGAGAACTATGGCTACACCTTC.

The chain has TRBV10-3 and TRBJ1-1; D uncertain. CDR1 ENHRY and CDR2 SYGVKD come from the germline V gene. The CDR3 length is 13 residues. Trimming left V 10 bases short and J 5 bases short, with 17 bases between. Here the CDR3 DNA reads TGTGCCACCACGGCGGAGGGCTGGACTGAAGCTTTCTTT. Translating it yields CATTAEGWTEAFF.

This chain's CDR3 is CASSQLGQTWGEAKNIQYF. CDR3 nucleotide sequence: TGTGCCAGCAGCCAACTGGGACAGACTTGGGGAGAGGCCAAAAACATTCAGTACTTC. The chain uses TRBV4-2 and TRBJ2-4, with 7 bases fitting TRBD1. This CDR3 has 19 residues. The V gene's germline CDR1 is LGHNA and CDR2 YNFKEQ. Germline trimming cut 2 bases from V and 1 base from J; bases unmatched to any gene: 14.